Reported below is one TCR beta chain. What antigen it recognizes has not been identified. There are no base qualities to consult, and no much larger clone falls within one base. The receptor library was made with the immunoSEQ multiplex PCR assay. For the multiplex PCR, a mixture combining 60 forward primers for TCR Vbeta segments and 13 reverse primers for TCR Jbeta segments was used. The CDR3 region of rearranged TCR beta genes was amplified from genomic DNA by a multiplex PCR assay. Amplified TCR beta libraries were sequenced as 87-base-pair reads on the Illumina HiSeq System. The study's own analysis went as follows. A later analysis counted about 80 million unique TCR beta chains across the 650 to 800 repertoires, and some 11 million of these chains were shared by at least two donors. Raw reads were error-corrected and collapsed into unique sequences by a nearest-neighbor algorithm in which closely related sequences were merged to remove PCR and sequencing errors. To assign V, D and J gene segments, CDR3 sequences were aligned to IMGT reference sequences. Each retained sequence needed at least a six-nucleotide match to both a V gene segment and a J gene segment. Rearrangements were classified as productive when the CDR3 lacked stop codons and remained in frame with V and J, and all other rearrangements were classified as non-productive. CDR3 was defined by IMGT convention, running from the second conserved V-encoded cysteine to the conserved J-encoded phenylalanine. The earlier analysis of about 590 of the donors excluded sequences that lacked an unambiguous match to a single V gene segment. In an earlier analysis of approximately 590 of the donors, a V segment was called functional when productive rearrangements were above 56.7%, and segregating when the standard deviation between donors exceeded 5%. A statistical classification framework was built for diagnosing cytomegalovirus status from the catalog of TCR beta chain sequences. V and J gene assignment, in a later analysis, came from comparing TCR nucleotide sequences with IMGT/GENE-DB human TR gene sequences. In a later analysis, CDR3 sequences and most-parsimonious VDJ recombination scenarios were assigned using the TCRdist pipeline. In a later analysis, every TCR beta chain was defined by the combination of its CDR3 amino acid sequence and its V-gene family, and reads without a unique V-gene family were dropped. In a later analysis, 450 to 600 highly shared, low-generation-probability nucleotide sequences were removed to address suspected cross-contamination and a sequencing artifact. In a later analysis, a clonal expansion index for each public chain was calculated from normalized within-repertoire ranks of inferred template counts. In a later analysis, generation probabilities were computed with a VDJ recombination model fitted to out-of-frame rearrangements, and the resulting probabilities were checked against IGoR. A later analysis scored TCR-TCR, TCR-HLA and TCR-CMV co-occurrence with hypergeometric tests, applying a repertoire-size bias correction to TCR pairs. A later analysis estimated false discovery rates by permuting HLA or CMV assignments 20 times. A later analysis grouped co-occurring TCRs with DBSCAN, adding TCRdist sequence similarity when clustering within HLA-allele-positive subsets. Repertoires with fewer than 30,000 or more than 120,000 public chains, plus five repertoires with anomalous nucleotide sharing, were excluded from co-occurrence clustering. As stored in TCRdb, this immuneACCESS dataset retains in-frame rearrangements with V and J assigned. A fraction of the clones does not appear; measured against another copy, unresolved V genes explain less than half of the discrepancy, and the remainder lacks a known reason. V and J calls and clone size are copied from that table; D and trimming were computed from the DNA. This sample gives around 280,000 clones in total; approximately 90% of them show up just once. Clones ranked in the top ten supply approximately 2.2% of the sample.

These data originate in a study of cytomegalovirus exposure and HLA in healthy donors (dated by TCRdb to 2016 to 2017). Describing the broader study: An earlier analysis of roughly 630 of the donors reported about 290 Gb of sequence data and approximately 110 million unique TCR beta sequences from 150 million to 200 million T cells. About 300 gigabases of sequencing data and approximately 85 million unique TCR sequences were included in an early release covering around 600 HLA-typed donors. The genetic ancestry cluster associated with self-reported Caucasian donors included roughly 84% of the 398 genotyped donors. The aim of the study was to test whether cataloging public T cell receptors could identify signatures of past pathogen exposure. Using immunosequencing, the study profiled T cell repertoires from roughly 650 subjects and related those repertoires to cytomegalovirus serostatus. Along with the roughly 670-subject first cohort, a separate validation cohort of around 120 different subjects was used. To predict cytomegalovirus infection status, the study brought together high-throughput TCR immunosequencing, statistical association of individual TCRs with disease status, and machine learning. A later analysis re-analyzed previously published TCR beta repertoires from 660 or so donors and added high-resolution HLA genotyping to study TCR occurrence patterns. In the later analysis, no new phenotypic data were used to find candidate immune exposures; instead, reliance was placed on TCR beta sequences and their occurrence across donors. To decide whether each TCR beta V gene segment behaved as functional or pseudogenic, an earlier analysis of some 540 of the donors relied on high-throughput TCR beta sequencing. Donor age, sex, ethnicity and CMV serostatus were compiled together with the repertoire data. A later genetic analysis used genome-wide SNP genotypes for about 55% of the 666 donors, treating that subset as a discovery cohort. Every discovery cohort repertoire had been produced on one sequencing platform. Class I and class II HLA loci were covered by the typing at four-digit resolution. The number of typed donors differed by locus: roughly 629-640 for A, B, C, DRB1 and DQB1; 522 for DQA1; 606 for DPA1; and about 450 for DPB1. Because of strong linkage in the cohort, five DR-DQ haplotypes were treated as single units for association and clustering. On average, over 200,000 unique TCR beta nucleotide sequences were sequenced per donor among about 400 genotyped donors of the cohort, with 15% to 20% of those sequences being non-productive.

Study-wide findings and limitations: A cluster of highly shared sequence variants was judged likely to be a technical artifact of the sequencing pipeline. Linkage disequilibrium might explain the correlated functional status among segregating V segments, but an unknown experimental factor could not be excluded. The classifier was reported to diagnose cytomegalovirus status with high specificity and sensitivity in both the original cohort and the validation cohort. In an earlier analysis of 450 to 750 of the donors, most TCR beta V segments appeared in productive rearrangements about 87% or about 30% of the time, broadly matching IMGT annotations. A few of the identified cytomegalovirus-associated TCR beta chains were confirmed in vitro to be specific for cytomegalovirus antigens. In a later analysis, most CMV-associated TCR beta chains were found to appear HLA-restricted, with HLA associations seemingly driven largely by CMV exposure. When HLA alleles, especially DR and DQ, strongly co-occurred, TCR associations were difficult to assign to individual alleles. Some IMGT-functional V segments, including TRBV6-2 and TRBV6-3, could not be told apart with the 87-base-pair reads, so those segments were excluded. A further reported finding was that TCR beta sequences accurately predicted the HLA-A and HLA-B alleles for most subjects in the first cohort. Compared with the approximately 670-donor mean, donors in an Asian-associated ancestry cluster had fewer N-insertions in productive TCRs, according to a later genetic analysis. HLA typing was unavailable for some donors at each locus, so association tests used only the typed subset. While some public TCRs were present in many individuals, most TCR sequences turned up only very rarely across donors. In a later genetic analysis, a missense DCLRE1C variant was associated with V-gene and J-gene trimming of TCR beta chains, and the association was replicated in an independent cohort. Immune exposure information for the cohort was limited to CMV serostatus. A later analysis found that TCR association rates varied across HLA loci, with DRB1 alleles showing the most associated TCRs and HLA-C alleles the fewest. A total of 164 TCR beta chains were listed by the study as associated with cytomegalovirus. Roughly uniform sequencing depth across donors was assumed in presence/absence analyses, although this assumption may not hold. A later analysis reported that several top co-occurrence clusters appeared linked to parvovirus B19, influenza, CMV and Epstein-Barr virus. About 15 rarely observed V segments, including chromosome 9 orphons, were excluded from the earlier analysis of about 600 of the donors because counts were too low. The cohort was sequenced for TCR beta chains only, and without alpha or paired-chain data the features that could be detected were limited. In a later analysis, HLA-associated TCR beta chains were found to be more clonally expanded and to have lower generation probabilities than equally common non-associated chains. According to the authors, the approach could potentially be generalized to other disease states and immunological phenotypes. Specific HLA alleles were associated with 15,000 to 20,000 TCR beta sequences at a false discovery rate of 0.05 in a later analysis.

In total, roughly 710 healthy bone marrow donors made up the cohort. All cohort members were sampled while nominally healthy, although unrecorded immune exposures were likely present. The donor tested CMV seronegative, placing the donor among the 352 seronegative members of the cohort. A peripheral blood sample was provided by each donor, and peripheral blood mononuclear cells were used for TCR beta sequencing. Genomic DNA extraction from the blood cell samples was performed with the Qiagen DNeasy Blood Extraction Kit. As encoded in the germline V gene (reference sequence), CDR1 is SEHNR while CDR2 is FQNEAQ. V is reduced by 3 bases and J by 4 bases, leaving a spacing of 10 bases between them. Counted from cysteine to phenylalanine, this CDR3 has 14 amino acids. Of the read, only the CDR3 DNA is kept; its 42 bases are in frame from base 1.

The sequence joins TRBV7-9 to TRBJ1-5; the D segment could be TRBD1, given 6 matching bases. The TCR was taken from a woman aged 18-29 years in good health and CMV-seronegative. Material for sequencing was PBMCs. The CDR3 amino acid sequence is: CASSFSQGNQPQHF. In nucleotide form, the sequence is TGTGCCAGCAGCTTTTCCCAGGGGAATCAGCCCCAGCATTTT.